The entry that follows covers one T cell receptor beta chain sequence. The data were obtained in a study of blood T cell repertoires in COVID-19. Assay used: immunoSEQ multiplex PCR; TCRdb lists only in-frame clones, some missing. The sample lists 130,000 or so clones, almost 85% seen once, with roughly 3.5% in the top ten. This CDR3 comprises 16 residues. The V gene's germline CDR1 is LNHDA and CDR2 SQIVND (reference sequence). Losses at the gene ends were 7 bases for V and 3 bases for J; bases not matched to a gene: 11. The specimen was PBMCs or T cells enriched from blood (not recorded which). The chain employs TRBV19 and TRBJ2-2; 7 bases match TRBD2. The receptor comes from a woman between 50 and 59 years old with acute COVID-19. The CDR3 coding sequence is TGTGCCAGTACCTATACGGGGAGGGCGGACACCGGGGAGCTGTTTTTT. Translation: CASTYTGRADTGELFF.